The present TCR beta chain was sequenced within a study of early T cells in non-severe SARS-CoV-2 infection. In the study overall: Chains were not paired, and sequencing was done on bulk RNA from unsorted whole blood.

Researchers tagged individual cDNA molecules with unique molecular identifiers. TCRdb analysed the 5' RACE reads with MiXCR anew, one entry per CDR3 protein. The table lists under 70,000 distinct CDR3 sequences, over 9.5% of them singletons. Looked up from germline, CDR1 is SEHNR and CDR2 is FQNEAQ (reference sequence). Trimming stripped 5 bases from V and 4 bases from J, with 5 bases between. The CDR3 has 11 residues. Overall study findings and caveats: Matches to VDJdb favored anti-spike CD8 responses and missed private and CD4 specificities.

The table lists this clonotype with many counts. Its antigen is as yet unknown. Sequencing used whole blood. The chain recombines TRBV7-9 with TRBJ1-2; no clear D gene. The sequence came from an adult who was a healthcare worker with PCR-confirmed SARS-CoV-2 infection or an uninfected control (not recorded which). This chain's CDR3 is CASSISYGYTF. Here the CDR3 DNA reads TGTGCCAGCAGCATAAGCTATGGCTACACCTTC.